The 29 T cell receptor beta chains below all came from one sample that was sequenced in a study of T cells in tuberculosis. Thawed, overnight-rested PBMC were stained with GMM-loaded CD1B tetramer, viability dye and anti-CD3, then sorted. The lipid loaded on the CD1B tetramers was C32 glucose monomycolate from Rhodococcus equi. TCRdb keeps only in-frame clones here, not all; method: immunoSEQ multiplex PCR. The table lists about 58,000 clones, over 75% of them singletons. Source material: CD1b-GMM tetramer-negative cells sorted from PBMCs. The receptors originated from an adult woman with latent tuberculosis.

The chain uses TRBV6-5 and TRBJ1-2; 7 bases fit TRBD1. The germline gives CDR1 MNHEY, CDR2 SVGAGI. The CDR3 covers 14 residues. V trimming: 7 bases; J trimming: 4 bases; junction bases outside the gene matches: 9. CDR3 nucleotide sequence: TGTGCCAGCAAAAGGACAGGTCGGTCCTATGGCTACACCTTC. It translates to CASKRTGRSYGYTF.

CDR3 residues: CASSLGHRNTEAFF. In DNA, the CDR3 is TGTGCCAGCAGCTTGGGACACCGGAACACTGAAGCTTTCTTT. The chain recombines TRBV7-2 with TRBJ1-1; weak D call: TRBD1 (6 bases). Germline V CDR1 and CDR2: SGHTA, FQGNSA. The V gene lost 3 bases and the J gene lost 1 base, with 9 bases spanning the gap. The CDR3 covers 14 residues.

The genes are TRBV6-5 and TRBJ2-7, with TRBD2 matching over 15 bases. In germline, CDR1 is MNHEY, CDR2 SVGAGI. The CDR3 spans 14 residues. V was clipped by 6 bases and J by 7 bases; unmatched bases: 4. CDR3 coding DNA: TGTGCCAGCAGGAGGACTAGCGGGAGGGAAGAGCAGTACTTC. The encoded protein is CASRRTSGREEQYF.

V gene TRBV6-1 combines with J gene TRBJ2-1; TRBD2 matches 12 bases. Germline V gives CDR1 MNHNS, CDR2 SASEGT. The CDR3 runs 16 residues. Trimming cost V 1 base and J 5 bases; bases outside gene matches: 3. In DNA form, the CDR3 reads TGTGCCAGCAGTGAAGAACTAGCGGGGGGAAACAATGAGCAGTTCTTC. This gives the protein CASSEELAGGNNEQFF.

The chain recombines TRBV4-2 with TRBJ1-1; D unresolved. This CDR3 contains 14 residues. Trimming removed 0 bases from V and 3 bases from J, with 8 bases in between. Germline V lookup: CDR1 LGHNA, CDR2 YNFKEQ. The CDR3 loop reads CASSQENRDTEAFF. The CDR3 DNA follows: TGTGCCAGCAGCCAAGAAAACAGAGACACTGAAGCTTTCTTT.

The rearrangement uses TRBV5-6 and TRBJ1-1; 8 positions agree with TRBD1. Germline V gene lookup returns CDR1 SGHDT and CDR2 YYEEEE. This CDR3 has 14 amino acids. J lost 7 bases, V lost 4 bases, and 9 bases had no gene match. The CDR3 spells CASSPGQGRGEAFF. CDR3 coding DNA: TGTGCCAGCAGCCCAGGACAGGGTAGGGGTGAAGCTTTCTTT.

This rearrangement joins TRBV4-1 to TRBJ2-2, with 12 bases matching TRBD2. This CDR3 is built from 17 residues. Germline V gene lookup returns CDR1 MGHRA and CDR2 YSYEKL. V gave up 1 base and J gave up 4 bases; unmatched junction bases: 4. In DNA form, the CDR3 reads TGCGCCAGCAGCCAAGGTGGACTAGCGGGAAGCACCGGGGAGCTGTTTTTT. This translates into CASSQGGLAGSTGELFF.

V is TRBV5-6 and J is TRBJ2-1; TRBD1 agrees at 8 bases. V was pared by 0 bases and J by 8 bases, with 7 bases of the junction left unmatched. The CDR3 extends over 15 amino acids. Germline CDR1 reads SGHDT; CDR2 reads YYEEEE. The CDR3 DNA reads TGTGCCAGCAGCTTGGAGGACAGGGCTGGCGATGAGCAGTTCTTC. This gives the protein CASSLEDRAGDEQFF.

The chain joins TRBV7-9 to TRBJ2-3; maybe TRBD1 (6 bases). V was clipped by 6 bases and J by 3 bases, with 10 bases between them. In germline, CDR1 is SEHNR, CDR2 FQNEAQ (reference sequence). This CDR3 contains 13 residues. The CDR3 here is CASRSGVTDTQYF. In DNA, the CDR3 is TGTGCCAGCAGGTCAGGGGTGACAGATACGCAGTATTTT.

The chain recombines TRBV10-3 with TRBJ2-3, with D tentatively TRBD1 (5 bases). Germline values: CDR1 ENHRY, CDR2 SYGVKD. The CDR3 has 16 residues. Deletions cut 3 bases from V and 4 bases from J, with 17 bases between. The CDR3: CAISETLQGISDTQYF. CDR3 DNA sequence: TGTGCCATCAGTGAAACCCTCCAGGGAATTTCAGATACGCAGTATTTT.

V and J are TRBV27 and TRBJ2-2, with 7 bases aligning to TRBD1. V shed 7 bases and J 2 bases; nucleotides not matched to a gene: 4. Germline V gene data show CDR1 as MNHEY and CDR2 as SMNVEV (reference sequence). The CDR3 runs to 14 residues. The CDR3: CASTGTANTGELFF. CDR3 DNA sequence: TGTGCCAGCACCGGGACAGCAAACACCGGGGAGCTGTTTTTT.

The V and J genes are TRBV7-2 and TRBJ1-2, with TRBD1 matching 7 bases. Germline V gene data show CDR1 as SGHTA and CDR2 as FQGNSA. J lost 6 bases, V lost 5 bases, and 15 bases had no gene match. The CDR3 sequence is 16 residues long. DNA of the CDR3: TGTGCCAGCAGCCCGAGTAAGGGGGCGAGAATAAATGGCTACACCTTC. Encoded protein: CASSPSKGARINGYTF.

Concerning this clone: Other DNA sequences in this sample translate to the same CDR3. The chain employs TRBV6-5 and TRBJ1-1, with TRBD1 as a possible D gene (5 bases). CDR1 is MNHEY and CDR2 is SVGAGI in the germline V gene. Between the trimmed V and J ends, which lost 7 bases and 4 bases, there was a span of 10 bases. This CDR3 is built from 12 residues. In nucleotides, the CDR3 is TGTGCCAGCAAGGGTAGGGGCACTGAAGCTTTCTTT. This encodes CASKGRGTEAFF.

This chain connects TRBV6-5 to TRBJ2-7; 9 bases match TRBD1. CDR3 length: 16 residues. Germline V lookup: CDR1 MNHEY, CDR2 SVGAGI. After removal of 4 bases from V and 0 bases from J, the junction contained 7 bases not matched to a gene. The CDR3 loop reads CASSSVTGGGSYEQYF. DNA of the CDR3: TGTGCCAGCAGTTCGGTAACAGGGGGCGGCTCCTACGAGCAGTACTTC.

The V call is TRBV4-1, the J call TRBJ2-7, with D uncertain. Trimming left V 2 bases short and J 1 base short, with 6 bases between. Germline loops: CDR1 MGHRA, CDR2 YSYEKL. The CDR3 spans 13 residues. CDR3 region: CASSQITSYEQYF. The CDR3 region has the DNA TGCGCCAGCAGCCAAATCACTTCCTACGAGCAGTACTTC.

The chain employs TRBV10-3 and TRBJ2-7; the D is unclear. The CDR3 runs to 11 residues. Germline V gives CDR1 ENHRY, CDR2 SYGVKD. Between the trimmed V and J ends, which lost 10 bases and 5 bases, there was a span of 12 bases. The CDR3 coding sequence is TGTGCCAGCGGCCCGGGTCACGAGCAGTACTTC. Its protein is CASGPGHEQYF.

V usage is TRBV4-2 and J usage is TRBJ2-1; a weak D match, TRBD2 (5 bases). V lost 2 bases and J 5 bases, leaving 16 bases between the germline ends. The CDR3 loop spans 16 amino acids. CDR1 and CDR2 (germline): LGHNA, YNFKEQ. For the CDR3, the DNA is TGTGCCAGCAGCCAATTGAGGGCTATCGCGGACAATGAGCAGTTCTTC. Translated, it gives CASSQLRAIADNEQFF.

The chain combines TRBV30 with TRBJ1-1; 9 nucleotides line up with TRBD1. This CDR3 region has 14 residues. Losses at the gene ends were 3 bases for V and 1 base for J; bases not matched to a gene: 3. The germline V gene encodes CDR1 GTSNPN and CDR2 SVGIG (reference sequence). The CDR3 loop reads CAWSKTGGNTEAFF. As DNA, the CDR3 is TGTGCCTGGAGCAAGACAGGGGGGAACACTGAAGCTTTCTTT.

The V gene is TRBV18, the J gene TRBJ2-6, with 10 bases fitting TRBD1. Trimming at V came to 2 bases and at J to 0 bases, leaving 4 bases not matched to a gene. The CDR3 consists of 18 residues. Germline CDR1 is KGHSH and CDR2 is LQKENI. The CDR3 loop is CASSPSTGGNSGANVLTF. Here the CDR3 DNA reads TGTGCCAGCTCACCATCGACAGGGGGCAACTCTGGGGCCAACGTCCTGACTTTC.

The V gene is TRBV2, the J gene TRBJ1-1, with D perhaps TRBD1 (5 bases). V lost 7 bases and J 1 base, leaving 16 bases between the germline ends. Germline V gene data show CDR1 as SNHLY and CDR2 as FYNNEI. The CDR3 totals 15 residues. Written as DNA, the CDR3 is TGTGCCAGCAAGACCGATGTGGACAAGAACACTGAAGCTTTCTTT. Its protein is CASKTDVDKNTEAFF. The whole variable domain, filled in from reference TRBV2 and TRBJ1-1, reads EPEVTQTPSHQVTQMGQEVILRCVPISNHLYFYWYRQILGQKVEFLVSFYNNEISEKSEIFDDQFSVERPDGSNFTLKIRSTKLEDSAMYFCASKTDVDKNTEAFFGQGTRLTVV.

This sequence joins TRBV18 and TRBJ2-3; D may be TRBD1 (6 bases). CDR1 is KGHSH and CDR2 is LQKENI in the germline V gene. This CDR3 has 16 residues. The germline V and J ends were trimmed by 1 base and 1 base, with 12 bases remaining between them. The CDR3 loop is CASSPQTGLGTDTQYF. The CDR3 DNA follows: TGTGCCAGCTCACCACAGACAGGACTCGGCACAGATACGCAGTATTTT.

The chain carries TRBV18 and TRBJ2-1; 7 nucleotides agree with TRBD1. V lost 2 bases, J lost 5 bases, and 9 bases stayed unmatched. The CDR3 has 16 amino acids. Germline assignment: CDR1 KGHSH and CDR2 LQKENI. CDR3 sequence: CASSPGVGDSDNEQFF. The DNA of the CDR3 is TGTGCCAGCTCACCAGGAGTAGGGGACAGTGACAATGAGCAGTTCTTC.

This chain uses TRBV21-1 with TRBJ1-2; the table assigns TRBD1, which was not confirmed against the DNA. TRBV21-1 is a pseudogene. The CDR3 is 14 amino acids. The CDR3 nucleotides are TGTGCCAGCAGCCTTACAGGACAGGGGGGTGGCTACACCTTC. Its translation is CASSLTGQGGGYTF.

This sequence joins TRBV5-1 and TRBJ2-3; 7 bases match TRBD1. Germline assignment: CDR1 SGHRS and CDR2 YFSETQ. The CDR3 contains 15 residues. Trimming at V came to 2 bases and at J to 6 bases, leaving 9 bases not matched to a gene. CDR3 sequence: CASSLAQGLFDTQYF. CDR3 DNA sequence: TGCGCCAGCAGCTTAGCACAGGGGTTGTTCGATACGCAGTATTTT.

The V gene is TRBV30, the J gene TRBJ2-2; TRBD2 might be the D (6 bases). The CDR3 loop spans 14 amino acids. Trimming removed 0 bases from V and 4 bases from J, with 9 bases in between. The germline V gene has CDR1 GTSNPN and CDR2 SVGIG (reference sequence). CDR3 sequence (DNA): TGTGCCTGGAGTGTCTGGAGGGCCACCGGGGAGCTGTTTTTT. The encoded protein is CAWSVWRATGELFF.

CDR3 protein: CSAYDQGAGNEQYF. The DNA for the CDR3 is TGCAGCGCCTACGACCAGGGGGCGGGCAACGAGCAGTACTTC. This chain connects TRBV29-1 to TRBJ2-7; 8 positions agree with TRBD1. The junction had 13 bases not matched to a gene; V was cut back by 7 bases and J by 5 bases. The CDR3 has 14 residues. Germline lookup yields CDR1 SQVTM and CDR2 ANQGSEA.

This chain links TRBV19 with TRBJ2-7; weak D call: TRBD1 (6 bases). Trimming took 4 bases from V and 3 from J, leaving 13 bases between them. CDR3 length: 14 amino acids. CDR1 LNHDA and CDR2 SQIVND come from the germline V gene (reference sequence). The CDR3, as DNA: TGTGCCAGTAGTAACCGGGACACTCTCTACGAGCAGTACTTC. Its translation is CASSNRDTLYEQYF.

Here the CDR3 reads CASSIGVRSEAFF. The CDR3 region has the DNA TGTGCCAGTAGTATAGGAGTTAGAAGTGAAGCTTTCTTT. The chain links TRBV19 to TRBJ1-1; unclear D gene. Germline CDR1 is LNHDA and CDR2 is SQIVND (reference sequence). The CDR3 runs 13 residues. V dropped 1 base and J dropped 7 bases, with 10 bases sitting between them.

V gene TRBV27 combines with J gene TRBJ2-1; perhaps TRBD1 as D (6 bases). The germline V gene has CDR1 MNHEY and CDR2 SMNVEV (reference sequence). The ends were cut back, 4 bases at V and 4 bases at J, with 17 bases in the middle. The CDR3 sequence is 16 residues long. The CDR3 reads CASSSGGADNYNEQFF. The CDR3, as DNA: TGTGCCAGCAGTTCTGGGGGCGCGGATAATTACAATGAGCAGTTCTTC.